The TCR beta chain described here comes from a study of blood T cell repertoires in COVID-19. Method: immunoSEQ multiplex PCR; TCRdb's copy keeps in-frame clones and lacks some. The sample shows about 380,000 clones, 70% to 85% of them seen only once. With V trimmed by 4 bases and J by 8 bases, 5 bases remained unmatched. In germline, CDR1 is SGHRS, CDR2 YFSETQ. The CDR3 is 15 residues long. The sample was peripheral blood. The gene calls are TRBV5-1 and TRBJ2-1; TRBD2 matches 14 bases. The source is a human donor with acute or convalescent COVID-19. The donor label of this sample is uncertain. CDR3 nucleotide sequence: TGCGCCAGCAGCCGGACTAGCGGGAGGTGGGATGAGCAGTTCTTC. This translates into CASSRTSGRWDEQFF.